The clone carrying this TCR beta chain appeared a single time. Its antigen is undetermined. Looked up from germline, CDR1 is SGDLS and CDR2 is YYNGEE. Trimming took 0 bases from V and 10 from J; bases not matched to a gene: 22. The CDR3 runs to 20 residues. These data originate in a study of T cell responses to AZD1222 COVID-19 vaccine. Repertoires were generated with immunoSEQ multiplex PCR, while TCRdb's copy carries only in-frame clones and drops some. The table has about 84,000 clones, 75% to 95% seen once; the top ten hold around 10%. Study findings and constraints: Compared with day 0, the breadth and depth of the Spike-specific TCR repertoire rose significantly after two doses of AZD1222. A mostly white British donor set with more females was recruited, and clonal diversity was possibly underestimated. Reports say nearly half of spike-specific TCRs go after unmutated variant regions.

Whether given at about 4 or about 12 weeks, second doses were pooled. This receptor was obtained from an adult who received the AZD1222 COVID-19 vaccine. Sample: peripheral blood, taken 28 days after the second AZD1222 dose. This chain joins TRBV9 and TRBJ2-1; 10 bases are a match to TRBD2. Here the CDR3 DNA reads TGTGCCAGCAGCGTAGCCCCGATGGCTAGCGGGGGTTCCCCTCAGGCGGAGCAGTTCTTC. Its protein product is CASSVAPMASGGSPQAEQFF.